Listed here are 24 T cell receptor beta chains from one sample, sequenced in a study of T cell responses to AZD1222 COVID-19 vaccine. The table came from immunoSEQ multiplex PCR; TCRdb's copy has only in-frame clones and leaves some out. The table includes 150,000 to 200,000 clones, around 92% detected once. The source material was peripheral blood, sampled 28 days after the second AZD1222 dose. These receptors all stem from an adult who received the AZD1222 COVID-19 vaccine.

V usage is TRBV13 and J usage is TRBJ2-1; 7 bases fit TRBD2. The CDR3 is 11 residues long. The germline gives CDR1 PRHDT, CDR2 FYEKMQ (reference sequence). V trimming: 5 bases; J trimming: 8 bases; junction bases outside the gene matches: 0. CDR3 region: CASSRGDEQFF. CDR3 in DNA: TGTGCCAGCAGCCGGGGGGATGAGCAGTTCTTC.

The rearrangement joins TRBV15 to TRBJ1-5; perhaps TRBD1 as D (6 bases). V was clipped by 0 bases and J by 6 bases, with 12 bases between them. The CDR3 runs 15 residues. The germline V gene has CDR1 LNHNV and CDR2 YYDKDF (reference sequence). The CDR3 protein is CATSREVQGSQPQHF. CDR3 sequence (DNA): TGTGCCACCAGCAGAGAGGTACAGGGTAGTCAGCCCCAGCATTTT.

This chain joins TRBV27 and TRBJ2-5; TRBD2 is a possible D gene (5 bases). CDR3 length equals 15 residues. V was trimmed by 4 bases and J by 5 bases, leaving 17 bases between them. Germline-derived CDR1 and CDR2 are MNHEY and SMNVEV (reference sequence). The CDR3 loop reads CASSSRGSYGETQYF. CDR3 sequence (DNA): TGTGCCAGCAGTTCCCGAGGGTCCTATGGGGAGACCCAGTACTTC.

This chain joins TRBV27 and TRBJ1-1; a possible D gene is TRBD1 (5 bases). The V gene lost 6 bases and the J gene lost 4 bases, with 15 bases spanning the gap. The V gene's germline CDR1 is MNHEY and CDR2 SMNVEV (reference sequence). The CDR3 contains 14 residues. DNA for the CDR3: TGTGCCAGCAGGCGGGGACTTCAGAGCACTGAAGCTTTCTTT. Translating gives CASRRGLQSTEAFF.

The rearrangement links TRBV29-1 to TRBJ1-3, with D perhaps matching TRBD1 (6 bases). Germline V lookup: CDR1 SQVTM, CDR2 ANQGSEA. The CDR3 length is 14 residues. Between the trimmed V and J ends, which lost 5 bases and 2 bases, there was a span of 13 bases. This chain's CDR3 is CSVLRGGPGNTIYF. For the CDR3, the DNA is TGCAGCGTTCTCCGAGGGGGGCCTGGAAACACCATATATTTT.

The V and J genes are TRBV7-9 and TRBJ1-1; D might be TRBD1 (6 bases). The CDR3 sequence is 16 residues long. The germline V gene encodes CDR1 SEHNR and CDR2 FQNEAQ (reference sequence). Trimming removed 2 bases at V and 1 base at J, with 14 bases between. The CDR3 sequence: CASSLPRLQGNTEAFF. The CDR3 DNA reads TGTGCCAGCAGCTTACCCCGATTACAGGGGAACACTGAAGCTTTCTTT. Supplemented by reference TRBV7-9 and TRBJ1-1, the full variable domain reads DTGVSQNPRHKITKRGQNVTFRCDPISEHNRLYWYRQTLGQGPEFLTYFQNEAQLEKSRLLSDRFSAERPKGSFSTLEIQRTEQGDSAMYLCASSLPRLQGNTEAFFGQGTRLTVV.

V usage is TRBV5-1 and J usage is TRBJ1-3, with unresolved D. V was trimmed by 0 bases and J by 0 bases, leaving 10 bases between them. Germline V lookup: CDR1 SGHRS, CDR2 YFSETQ. The CDR3 has 16 amino acids. The CDR3 spells CASSLGAQGSGNTIYF. The CDR3 coding sequence is TGCGCCAGCAGCTTGGGGGCACAAGGCTCTGGAAACACCATATATTTT.

The V gene is TRBV28, the J gene TRBJ2-7; 11 bases fit TRBD1. The CDR3 is 15 amino acids. V lost 6 bases and J lost 4; bases outside the gene matches: 8. CDR1 is MDHEN, CDR2 SYDVKM, per germline. CDR3 in DNA: TGTGCCAGCAGAGGGCTAGGACAGGGGGCTTACGAGCAGTACTTC. Its protein is CASRGLGQGAYEQYF.

The chain employs TRBV2 and TRBJ1-6; TRBD1 might be the D (6 bases). Trimming removed 8 bases at V and 9 bases at J, with 14 bases between. The CDR3 runs to 13 residues. Germline loops: CDR1 SNHLY, CDR2 FYNNEI. The DNA for the CDR3 is TGTGCCAGCCGTCCGGCAGGGGCTTCACCCCTCCACTTT. This translates into CASRPAGASPLHF.

This chain joins TRBV28 and TRBJ2-3, with 12 bases aligning to TRBD2. Looked up from germline, CDR1 is MDHEN and CDR2 is SYDVKM. Trimming removed 4 bases from V and 4 bases from J; junction bases left unmatched: 18. This CDR3 is built from 20 residues. CDR3 region: CASSSPTSGSLVGGADTQYF. CDR3 nucleotides: TGTGCCAGCAGTTCCCCGACTAGCGGGAGTCTAGTCGGCGGGGCAGATACGCAGTATTTT.

This rearrangement joins TRBV7-6 to TRBJ2-7; D may correspond to TRBD1 or TRBD2 (6 bases each). CDR1 and CDR2 from the germline V gene are SGHVS and FNYEAQ. The V and J ends lost 0 bases and 4 bases respectively, with 13 bases between them. This CDR3 is 15 amino acids long. The CDR3 bases are TGTGCCAGCAGCTTAGCGCAAACAGGGAGGTACGAGCAGTACTTC. Its protein is CASSLAQTGRYEQYF.

The rearrangement uses TRBV27 and TRBJ2-1; maybe TRBD2 (7 bases). The germline V gene encodes CDR1 MNHEY and CDR2 SMNVEV (reference sequence). Trimming left V 4 bases short and J 3 bases short, with 22 bases between. The CDR3 extends over 18 amino acids. The CDR3 here is CASSSLSGGPNDYNEQFF. The CDR3 coding sequence is TGTGCCAGCAGTTCCCTATCGGGGGGCCCCAATGACTACAATGAGCAGTTCTTC.

The chain is built from TRBV7-2 and TRBJ1-6, with D hard to call. V dropped 5 bases and J dropped 8 bases, with 13 bases sitting between them. The CDR3 loop spans 14 amino acids. Germline CDR1 reads SGHTA; CDR2 reads FQGNSA. The CDR3 sequence: CASSPLGRDSPLHF. DNA of the CDR3: TGTGCCAGCAGCCCCCTTGGGAGAGATTCACCCCTCCACTTT.

The chain has TRBV7-9 and TRBJ1-2, with a tentative D call TRBD1 (6 bases). Germline-derived CDR1 and CDR2 are SEHNR and FQNEAQ (reference sequence). There are 13 residues in the CDR3. Trimming shortened V by 4 bases and J by 4 bases, and 10 bases separated the two germline ends. The CDR3 coding sequence is TGTGCCAGCAGCTGGACAGTTAGCTATGGCTACACCTTC. Protein product: CASSWTVSYGYTF.

The rearrangement uses TRBV4-1 and TRBJ2-3, with D uncertain. The CDR3 spans 16 residues. Trimming took off 1 base at V and 6 bases at J, with 17 bases between the two ends. Germline CDR1 MGHRA, CDR2 YSYEKL. The DNA for the CDR3 is TGCGCCAGCAGCCAAGGTCCCTACCCCGTCGCCGATACGCAGTATTTT. Residues: CASSQGPYPVADTQYF.

The rearrangement joins TRBV10-2 to TRBJ1-5; possible D gene TRBD1, 6 bases. Between the trimmed V and J ends, which lost 6 bases and 4 bases, there was a span of 16 bases. This CDR3 has 15 residues. Germline assignment: CDR1 WSHSY and CDR2 SAAADI. Written as DNA, the CDR3 is TGCGCCAGCAGGCAGGGGCCCGTAGGGAATCAGCCCCAGCATTTT. Translation: CASRQGPVGNQPQHF.

The chain uses TRBV27 and TRBJ2-1; D ambiguous. Trimming took off 8 bases at V and 4 bases at J, with 3 bases between the two ends. CDR1 and CDR2 from the germline V gene are MNHEY and SMNVEV (reference sequence). The CDR3 loop spans 10 amino acids. The CDR3 DNA is TGTGCCAGCGGATACAATGAGCAGTTCTTC. Amino acid sequence: CASGYNEQFF.

The CDR3 DNA sequence: TGCAGCGTTGAAGGGGGAGGGTCCTACGAGCAGTACTTC. Translation: CSVEGGGSYEQYF. The chain recombines TRBV29-1 with TRBJ2-7, with 7 nucleotides matching TRBD2. V lost 1 base and J lost 1; bases outside the gene matches: 1. Germline loops: CDR1 SQVTM, CDR2 ANQGSEA. The CDR3 is made up of 13 amino acids.

This chain connects TRBV7-2 to TRBJ2-7; 12 nucleotides align to TRBD2. V was pared by 5 bases and J by 7 bases, with 6 bases of the junction left unmatched. This CDR3 comprises 14 residues. CDR1 and CDR2 from the germline V gene are SGHTA and FQGNSA. CDR3: CASSRTSGTLEQYF. CDR3 sequence (DNA): TGTGCCAGCAGCCGGACTAGCGGGACCCTAGAGCAGTACTTC.

The chain joins TRBV7-3 to TRBJ2-2; 7 nucleotides match TRBD1. This CDR3 has 15 amino acids. V gave up 1 base and J gave up 1 base; unmatched junction bases: 0. Germline loops: CDR1 SGHTA, CDR2 FQGTGA. This CDR3 is CASSLRTGNTGELFF. The DNA of the CDR3 is TGTGCCAGCAGCTTAAGGACAGGGAACACCGGGGAGCTGTTTTTT.

This sequence joins TRBV4-1 and TRBJ1-4; D not certain. V shed 6 bases and J shed 7 bases, with 18 bases lying between them. The germline CDR1 and CDR2 sequences are MGHRA and YSYEKL. The CDR3 loop spans 15 amino acids. CDR3 residues: CASSPFPEAGEKLFF. The CDR3 region has the DNA TGCGCCAGCAGTCCATTCCCGGAGGCGGGTGAAAAACTGTTTTTT.

The chain couples TRBV6-1 to TRBJ2-4, with D hard to call. CDR1 is MNHNS, CDR2 SASEGT, per germline. V lost 1 base to trimming and J lost 6 bases, with 4 bases between them. This CDR3 is built from 12 residues. CDR3 sequence reads: CASSEGLNIQYF. The CDR3 DNA reads as TGTGCCAGCAGTGAAGGTCTAAACATTCAGTACTTC.

The chain uses TRBV7-2 and TRBJ2-5, with D uncertain. Trimming removed 3 bases at V and 0 bases at J, with 5 bases between. Germline V gene sequence: CDR1 SGHTA, CDR2 FQGNSA. This CDR3 is built from 13 residues. CDR3 region: CASSFPYQETQYF. CDR3 nucleotide sequence: TGTGCCAGCAGCTTCCCGTACCAAGAGACCCAGTACTTC.

This chain connects TRBV11-3 to TRBJ2-1; D not resolved. This CDR3 has 13 residues. V lost 1 base to trimming and J lost 5 bases, with 6 bases between them. Germline V gene sequence: CDR1 SGHNT, CDR2 YENEEA. CDR3 nucleotide sequence: TGTGCCAGCAGCTTAGGCGTGAACAATGAGCAGTTCTTC. Protein sequence: CASSLGVNNEQFF.